This is a list of T cell receptor beta chains from one sample in a study of T-cell memory formation after mild COVID-19. Each CDR3 protein is one row after TCRdb ran MiXCR on the 5' RACE reads. Of some 160,000 distinct CDR3 sequences detected, 13% appear once; the ten largest clones hold more than 3%. Sequencing used PBMCs or a T cell subset sorted from them (not recorded which). The origin of the receptors is a young man who had mild COVID-19 (a few samples of this study predate the infection). Cell type and time point are not known. The CDR3 runs from the conserved cysteine through the conserved F or W. Fields, in order: J gene, V gene, CDR3 protein.

TRBJ2-3 | TRBV12-3/TRBV12-4 | CASSLGDFSTDTQYF
TRBJ1-2 | TRBV4-1 | CASSQGRTIYGYTF
TRBJ2-1 | TRBV7-2 | CASSLARASGGAGNEQFF
TRBJ1-4 | TRBV6-1 | CASSGNWGSDEKLFF
TRBJ2-5 | TRBV20-1 | CSARDPAGAQETQYF
TRBJ2-3 | TRBV4-1 | CASSPGLARLKDTQYF
TRBJ1-5 | TRBV7-9 | CASSLLGSNQPQHF
TRBJ2-5 | TRBV7-2 | CASSPTAGVLETQYF
TRBJ2-1 | TRBV11-2 | CATSPEILGNEQFF
TRBJ1-4 | TRBV4-2 | CASRRAAMDEKLFF
TRBJ2-7 | TRBV20-1 | CSARLPGGGGSYEQYF
TRBJ1-2 | TRBV5-1 | CASSLGTERSYGYTF
TRBJ2-5 | TRBV3-1 | CASSLFGRGAGETQYF
TRBJ2-3 | TRBV6-2/TRBV6-3 | CASRTSGSTDTQYF
TRBJ2-2 | TRBV24-1 | CATLDGNTGELFF
TRBJ1-1 | TRBV19 | CASSMTGITEAFF
TRBJ1-1 | TRBV14 | CASTQGWSTEAFF
TRBJ1-1 | TRBV18 | CASSTTGIGNTEAFF
TRBJ2-1 | TRBV2 | CASKRGTDSEQFF
TRBJ1-2 | TRBV5-6 | CASSSGPNYGYTF
TRBJ2-5 | TRBV5-4 | CASSLLGREETQYF
TRBJ1-1 | TRBV6-5 | CASSYSSTGLTEAFF
TRBJ2-1 | TRBV5-1 | CASTGRTSGGASIHNEQFF
TRBJ2-2 | TRBV12-3/TRBV12-4 | CASSSAANTGELFF
TRBJ2-1 | TRBV6-2/TRBV6-3 | CASSSGQAPDNEQFF
TRBJ2-6 | TRBV7-6 | CASSPDRASGANVLTF
TRBJ2-2 | TRBV7-3 | CASSLKASGGPNTGELFF
TRBJ2-3 | TRBV5-1 | CASSSRDRGTDTQYF
TRBJ2-7 | TRBV20-1 | CSARDPRLAGPGEQYF
TRBJ2-1 | TRBV5-1 | CASSVQSTGTGGNEQFF
TRBJ2-7 | TRBV20-1 | CSATDPGRVNYEQYF
TRBJ1-2 | TRBV15 | CATSRGEGLVVGYTF
TRBJ2-1 | TRBV11-2 | CASSLRTGGKYNEQFF
TRBJ1-2 | TRBV20-1 | CSAGGVGYTF
TRBJ2-1 | TRBV9 | CASSVASGGSRGQFF
TRBJ1-6 | TRBV2 | CASSDTGGLHF
TRBJ2-7 | TRBV27 | CASRGQGRPYEQYF
TRBJ2-5 | TRBV6-2/TRBV6-3 | CASSWRGPNQETQYF
TRBJ1-4 | TRBV6-5 | CASSISIRVEKLFF
TRBJ2-3 | TRBV11-3 | CASSLETRQGMSTDTQYF
TRBJ2-5 | TRBV7-2 | CASTRRGEETQYF
TRBJ2-5 | TRBV5-1 | CASSRAAEETQYF
TRBJ2-2 | TRBV7-6 | CASSSGVTGELFF
TRBJ1-6 | TRBV6-5 | CASSYSGRASSPLHF
TRBJ2-7 | TRBV27 | CASSFTGQGLFYEQYF
TRBJ1-1 | TRBV18 | CASSPQGEPHTEAFF
TRBJ1-5 | TRBV11-2 | CASSLIGNQPQHF
TRBJ1-1 | TRBV28 | CASSYLTVLSDTEAFF
TRBJ1-2 | TRBV4-2 | CASSQDFSVGGVGGYTF
TRBJ2-3 | TRBV7-2 | CASSLGLAGGGDTQYF
TRBJ2-1 | TRBV20-1 | CSASEGGRSYNEQFF
TRBJ1-1 | TRBV6-2/TRBV6-3 | CASSPTRREAFF
TRBJ1-6 | TRBV7-2 | CASRSGSRASSYNSPLHF
TRBJ1-2 | TRBV7-2 | CASRDRGRYGYTF